This T cell receptor (beta chain) was identified during a study of cytomegalovirus exposure and HLA in healthy donors. The CDR3 runs 14 residues. Per the germline V gene, CDR1 is SEHNR and CDR2 is FQNEAQ (reference sequence). The ends lost 7 bases at V and 5 bases at J; junction bases unmatched: 5. Remarks on this clone: Its specificity is not known.

PCR was performed using 60 Vbeta and 13 Jbeta primers. Clones were sequenced by immunoSEQ multiplex PCR, and TCRdb holds only the in-frame ones, with some missing. Among under 200,000 clones listed, about 72% were seen once. Study outcomes and limitations: What a later analysis reportedly showed was that an Asian-associated ancestry cluster had fewer N-insertions than the roughly 700-donor mean. Among immune exposure information, only CMV serostatus was available.

The sequencing sample was made of PBMCs. This sequence was found in a man aged 55 to 70 in good health and CMV-seronegative. V and J are TRBV7-9 and TRBJ2-3, with 11 bases fitting TRBD2. The CDR3: CASTLAGGGDTQYF. CDR3 nucleotide sequence: TGTGCCAGCACCCTAGCGGGAGGCGGAGATACGCAGTATTTT.